This T cell receptor (beta chain) was identified during a study of blood T cell repertoires in COVID-19. Study information: The cDNA or gDNA used as material had been derived from T cells, B-cell-depleted T cells, or PBMCs.

The method was immunoSEQ multiplex PCR; TCRdb's version includes in-frame clones alone and lacks a portion of them. The sample contains a few hundred thousand clones, approximately 86% of which appear only once. Germline loops: CDR1 LNHDA, CDR2 SQIVND (reference sequence). The CDR3 is 14 amino acids. Trimming removed 6 bases from V and 5 bases from J, with 13 bases in between. This study enrolled people aged 18 to 89 from 20 to 25 US geographic areas. Assignments of participants to cohorts depended upon their own reported clinical history. The sequenced sample consisted of PBMCs or T cells enriched from blood (not recorded which). This TCR derives from a woman in her thirties or forties with acute COVID-19. The chain joins TRBV19 to TRBJ2-2, with D tentatively TRBD2 (6 bases). CDR3 in DNA: TGTGCCAGTAGCCGACTAGTCCAAACCGGGGAGCTGTTTTTT. Encoded protein: CASSRLVQTGELFF.